These 4 T cell receptor beta chains share one sample of origin, sequenced in a study of CD8 T cells in ankylosing spondylitis. Antigens of these TCRs are unknown. TCRdb ran MiXCR on the 5' RACE reads and lists one entry per CDR3 protein. The sample contains roughly 400,000 distinct CDR3 sequences, approximately 20% of which appear only once. Study conclusions and caveats: Seemingly distinctive of ankylosing spondylitis blood was a TCR beta motif formed by eight highly homologous variants.

The sample was blood, either unsorted or a sorted T cell fraction (not recorded which). Receptors originate from a male donor with ankylosing spondylitis.

This clonotype came up many times. The V call is TRBV6-1, the J call TRBJ2-2; the match to TRBD2 covers 9 bases. The junction had 1 base not matched to a gene; V was cut back by 5 bases and J by 0 bases. This CDR3 comprises 15 residues. Looked up from germline, CDR1 is MNHNS and CDR2 is SASEGT. The DNA for the CDR3 is TGTGCCAGCAGTAGCGGGAGGCCGAACACCGGGGAGCTGTTTTTT. Protein sequence: CASSSGRPNTGELFF.

The V call is TRBV27, the J call TRBJ1-6, with 11 bases identical to TRBD1. With 4 bases clipped from V and 8 bases from J, the junction kept 1 base outside the gene matches. CDR1 MNHEY and CDR2 SMNVEV come from the germline V gene (reference sequence). This CDR3 has 14 residues. CDR3 nucleotides: TGTGCCAGCAGTTGGACAGGGGGCGATTCACCCCTCCACTTT. Translation: CASSWTGGDSPLHF.

This clonotype was recorded only once. V is TRBV9 and J is TRBJ2-1; 12 nucleotides match TRBD2. After removal of 0 bases from V and 6 bases from J, the junction contained 4 bases not matched to a gene. Germline values: CDR1 SGDLS, CDR2 YYNGEE. CDR3 size: 16 residues. As DNA, the CDR3 is TGTGCCAGCAGCGTAGTCTCTAGCGGGAGGGTCAATGAGCAGTTCTTC. Translated, it gives CASSVVSSGRVNEQFF.

The chain has TRBV6-1 and TRBJ2-7, with TRBD1 identical over 10 bases. Germline V CDR1 and CDR2: MNHNS, SASEGT. The CDR3 length is 16 residues. V was clipped by 7 bases and J by 2 bases; unmatched bases: 11. The CDR3 DNA reads as TGTGCCAGCAAGAAAAACCCGGGACAGGGGACCTACGAGCAGTACTTC. Protein product: CASKKNPGQGTYEQYF.